This record looks at one T cell receptor (beta chain) sequence and its context. Its binding antigen is unknown. Per-base quality was not reported, and no clone a single base away is much larger than it. High-throughput TCR beta sequencing profiled peripheral blood CD8+ and CD4+ T cells from healthy donors, Susac syndrome patients and multiple sclerosis patients. Treatment-naive patients with stable or active relapsing-remitting disease fulfilling revised McDonald criteria were used as multiple sclerosis controls. Bulk CD8+ and CD4+ T cells were purified by magnetic negative isolation, while CD8+ TEMRA cells were enriched using FACS. Blood was drawn into EDTA tubes, processed within 24 hours, and PBMCs were isolated by density gradient centrifugation. PBMCs intended for TCR sequencing were cryopreserved in liquid nitrogen and thawed later in a water bath at 37 degrees C. A purity of at least 90% was achieved for sorted or isolated CD4+, CD8+ and CD8+ TEMRA cells.

This sample is drawn from a study of CD8 T cells in Susac syndrome (dated by TCRdb to about 2019). About the full investigation: Whether CD8+ T cell activation and differentiation in Susac syndrome was antigen driven was tested using repertoire sequencing.

The trim is 3 bases for V and 4 bases for J, with a gap of 6 bases between the germline ends. CDR1 DFQATT and CDR2 SNEGSKA are derived from the germline V gene (reference sequence). Including cysteine and phenylalanine, the CDR3 has 12 amino acids. Only CDR3 DNA is held: 36 bases, read in frame from base 1. Points the paper makes about the study in general: The study acknowledged that relatively few individuals were included in the TCR sequencing and HLA analysis.

RNA was extracted with the RNeasy kit and roughly 0.45 to 1 ug was reverse transcribed using random hexamers. The immunoSEQ multiplex PCR assay, which covers 54 Vbeta and 13 Jbeta segments, was used to amplify TCR beta CDR3 regions. To correct PCR amplification bias, a synthetic template baseline was used for both primer optimization and computational correction. The study's processing was this. Reads were assigned to V, D and J genes according to IMGT and analyzed in immunoSEQ Analyzer, with only productive sequences retained. Clonality was calculated as one minus the Shannon entropy normalized by log2 of the number of productive unique sequences. For each patient and control, public and private clones were evaluated among the 100 most prevalent clones. A clone was defined as Susac-specific if it was absent from the healthy and MS cohorts, from about 1,100 published viral clones and from other ImmuneACCESS disease sequences. TCRdb cleaned the public reads at Q25 with fastp, built clones with MiXCR and kept in-frame beta chains. Duplicate CDR3 protein sequences are folded into a single record with the most common DNA and genes. TCRdb assigned the V and J calls; the authors' analysis was not used. The sample yields 200,000 to 250,000 distinct CDR3 sequences; 95% were counted once. Roughly 0.1% of the sample is held by the ten biggest clonotypes.

The sequence joins TRBV20-1 to TRBJ1-4; no D gene can be assigned with confidence. The sequence was collected from a human donor with multiple sclerosis. Sequences were obtained from CD4+ T cells from PBMCs. The DNA is as follows: TGCAGTGCTAGGGACGTTAATGAAAAACTGTTTTTT. Its protein is CSARDVNEKLFF.